The 26 T cell receptor beta chains below come from one sample, sequenced in a study of blood T cell repertoires in COVID-19. TCRdb's table, derived via immunoSEQ multiplex PCR, lists solely in-frame clones and lacks some. The sample lists under 350,000 clones; roughly 85% were seen once. Source material: PBMCs or T cells enriched from blood (not recorded which). These receptors were taken from a woman aged 40 to 49 with acute COVID-19.

The chain employs TRBV5-4 and TRBJ1-1; D is perhaps TRBD1 (5 bases). The germline V gene has CDR1 SGHNT and CDR2 YYREEE (reference sequence). The V end lost 2 bases, the J end lost 8 bases, and 10 bases lay between the germline ends. The CDR3 is 12 residues long. CDR3: CASSLQVGEAFF. CDR3 nucleotide sequence: TGTGCCAGCAGCTTACAGGTCGGAGAAGCTTTCTTT.

This clone was observed a few times. The chain employs TRBV5-8 and TRBJ2-7; D unclear. Trimming took off 2 bases at V and 0 bases at J, with 9 bases between the two ends. The CDR3 loop spans 14 amino acids. Germline V gives CDR1 SGHTS, CDR2 YDEGEE. For the CDR3, the DNA is TGTGCCAGCAGCTTTTCCCGGAGCTCCTACGAGCAGTACTTC. It yields the protein CASSFSRSSYEQYF.

The chain joins TRBV10-3 to TRBJ1-5; the D gene is possibly TRBD1 (5 bases). The CDR3 spans 15 residues. V was pared by 2 bases and J by 1 base, with 9 bases between. Germline CDR1 is ENHRY and CDR2 is SYGVKD. The CDR3 DNA is TGTGCCATCAGTGAGGACAGATTAAGCAATCAGCCCCAGCATTTT. Encoded protein: CAISEDRLSNQPQHF.

This clone was found a few times. The V call is TRBV19, the J call TRBJ1-1; perhaps TRBD1 as D (5 bases). V dropped 6 bases and J dropped 6 bases, with 17 bases sitting between them. Germline-derived CDR1 and CDR2 are LNHDA and SQIVND (reference sequence). The CDR3 length is 14 residues. The chain's CDR3 is CASRPPGVRAEAFF. The CDR3 nucleotides read TGTGCCAGTAGGCCACCGGGGGTGAGGGCTGAAGCTTTCTTT.

This clone has a handful of counts. The chain combines TRBV6-5 with TRBJ1-2; a possible D gene is TRBD1 (5 bases). The V gene's germline CDR1 is MNHEY and CDR2 SVGAGI. V lost 4 bases and J 8 bases, leaving 17 bases between the germline ends. The CDR3 has 14 residues. This CDR3 is CASSFPGVIGGYTF. For the CDR3, the DNA is TGTGCCAGCAGTTTCCCGGGGGTTATAGGGGGCTACACCTTC.

The chain is built from TRBV21-1 and TRBJ1-2. TRBV21-1 is described as a pseudogene. The CDR3 runs 14 residues. In nucleotides, the CDR3 is TGTGCCAGCAGCAAAGAGTCTCGGACGGGAGGCTACACCTTC. The encoded protein is CASSKESRTGGYTF.

This clone was detected a few times. This chain connects TRBV19 to TRBJ1-6, with a weak D call TRBD1 (6 bases). The length of the CDR3 is 15 residues. V was cut by 6 bases and J by 3 bases, with 12 bases left in between. The germline V gene encodes CDR1 LNHDA and CDR2 SQIVND (reference sequence). Here the CDR3 reads CASRGRTVYNSPLHF. The CDR3 region has the DNA TGTGCCAGTAGAGGACGGACAGTCTATAATTCACCCCTCCACTTT.

The chain recombines TRBV18 with TRBJ1-1; 7 bases match TRBD1. The CDR3 length is 15 residues. Germline V gene sequence: CDR1 KGHSH, CDR2 LQKENI. Germline trimming cut 1 base from V and 3 bases from J; bases unmatched to any gene: 5. The chain's CDR3 is CASSPRPDRDTEAFF. CDR3 sequence (DNA): TGTGCCAGCTCACCACGACCAGACAGGGACACTGAAGCTTTCTTT.

This clone was seen only once. V usage is TRBV28 and J usage is TRBJ2-4; tentatively, D is TRBD1 (6 bases). V dropped 2 bases and J dropped 6 bases, with 14 bases sitting between them. Germline CDR1 reads MDHEN; CDR2 reads SYDVKM. The CDR3 is made up of 15 amino acids. The CDR3 coding sequence is TGTGCCAGCAGTTTAGTTGGGGGCATCGGAAACATTCAGTACTTC. Amino acids: CASSLVGGIGNIQYF. Variable domain in full (rest from reference TRBV28 and TRBJ2-4): DVKVTQSSRYLVKRTGEKVFLECVQDMDHENMFWYRQDPGLGLRLIYFSYDVKMKEKGDIPEGYSVSREKKERFSLILESASTNQTSMYLCASSLVGGIGNIQYFGAGTRLSVL.

The chain is built from TRBV10-3 and TRBJ1-5; TRBD1 aligns across 8 bases. The CDR3 is 15 residues long. The germline V gene has CDR1 ENHRY and CDR2 SYGVKD. V shed 10 bases, J shed 1 base, and the junction held 9 bases outside the gene matches. CDR3 in amino acids: CATHRGSESNQPQHF. CDR3 nucleotide sequence: TGTGCCACGCACAGGGGGAGTGAGAGCAATCAGCCCCAGCATTTT.

The chain is built from TRBV11-1 and TRBJ1-1, with TRBD1 as a possible D gene (6 bases). The germline V gene has CDR1 SGHAT and CDR2 FQDESV (reference sequence). The V gene lost 5 bases and the J gene lost 4 bases, with 11 bases spanning the gap. The CDR3 loop spans 13 amino acids. The CDR3 loop is CASSVQGPTEAFF. CDR3 DNA: TGTGCCAGCAGCGTTCAGGGGCCCACTGAAGCTTTCTTT.

The genes are TRBV7-2 and TRBJ2-5; 9 nucleotides line up with TRBD1. Trimming took 5 bases from V and 5 from J; bases not matched to a gene: 12. CDR1 is SGHTA and CDR2 is FQGNSA in the germline V gene. The CDR3 totals 16 residues. DNA of the CDR3: TGTGCCAGCAGCCTCCTAGGACAGGGGTTGCGGGAGACCCAGTACTTC. Translating gives CASSLLGQGLRETQYF. Looking up the rest from reference TRBV7-2 and TRBJ2-5 gives the full variable domain: GAGVSQSPSNKVTEKGKDVELRCDPISGHTALYWYRQSLGQGLEFLIYFQGNSAPDKSGLPSDRFSAERTGGSVSTLTIQRTQQEDSAVYLCASSLLGQGLRETQYFGPGTRLLVL.

This chain uses TRBV6-6 with TRBJ2-1; 11 bases align to TRBD2. The V gene end was trimmed by 2 bases and the J gene end by 7 bases; junction bases not matched to a gene: 7. There are 16 residues in the CDR3. CDR1 is MNHNY and CDR2 is SVGAGI in the germline V gene (reference sequence). CDR3 amino acids: CASSYGTSGRLNEQFF. The CDR3 region has the DNA TGTGCCAGCAGTTACGGTACTAGCGGGAGATTGAATGAGCAGTTCTTC.

This clone is a singleton in its sample. This chain connects TRBV27 to TRBJ2-1, with D possibly being TRBD1 (5 bases). The CDR3 loop spans 13 amino acids. Germline values: CDR1 MNHEY, CDR2 SMNVEV (reference sequence). V lost 6 bases to trimming and J lost 4 bases, with 10 bases between them. The CDR3 reads CASSPGIYNEQFF. The CDR3 DNA sequence: TGTGCCAGCAGCCCAGGGATATACAATGAGCAGTTCTTC.

The V gene is TRBV7-6, the J gene TRBJ2-5; D possibly corresponds to TRBD2 (6 bases). Germline V gene sequence: CDR1 SGHVS, CDR2 FNYEAQ. V shed 1 base and J shed 6 bases, with 24 bases lying between them. CDR3 length equals 18 residues. The CDR3 reads CASSLGSPGETWQKTQYF. The CDR3, as DNA: TGTGCCAGCAGCTTAGGCAGTCCGGGGGAGACGTGGCAGAAGACCCAGTACTTC.

The J gene is TRBJ2-3, the V gene TRBV7-2; D is unclear. This CDR3 region has 13 residues. Germline CDR1 reads SGHTA; CDR2 reads FQGNSA. The germline V and J ends were trimmed by 5 bases and 2 bases, with 8 bases remaining between them. Here the CDR3 reads CASSPRPTDTQYF. The DNA for the CDR3 is TGTGCCAGCAGCCCGCGCCCCACAGATACGCAGTATTTT.

This clone occurred once. The chain joins TRBV5-6 to TRBJ2-2; 11 bases line up with TRBD2. CDR3 length: 17 residues. V was pared by 2 bases and J by 3 bases, with 6 bases of the junction left unmatched. Germline CDR1 reads SGHDT; CDR2 reads YYEEEE. The CDR3 loop reads CASSFRSGLADTGELFF. The CDR3 DNA is TGTGCCAGCAGCTTCAGATCGGGACTAGCGGACACCGGGGAGCTGTTTTTT.

This chain joins TRBV2 and TRBJ1-2; D unresolved. Germline V gene sequence: CDR1 SNHLY, CDR2 FYNNEI. The V end lost 7 bases, the J end lost 3 bases, and 9 bases lay between the germline ends. This CDR3 comprises 12 residues. The CDR3 DNA reads as TGTGCCAGCATTAACCGGGACTATGGCTACACCTTC. Its protein is CASINRDYGYTF.

The chain links TRBV18 to TRBJ1-6; D ambiguous. CDR1 KGHSH and CDR2 LQKENI come from the germline V gene. The CDR3 totals 14 residues. V was pared by 2 bases and J by 7 bases, with 9 bases between. For the CDR3, the DNA is TGTGCCAGCTCACCAAGCGGGCAAAATTCACCCCTCCACTTT. This encodes CASSPSGQNSPLHF.

The chain recombines TRBV2 with TRBJ1-3, with a weak D call TRBD1 (5 bases). CDR1 and CDR2 from the germline V gene are SNHLY and FYNNEI. The CDR3 loop spans 15 amino acids. V lost 4 bases and J lost 4, with 14 bases in between. The CDR3 bases are TGTGCCAGCAGTGTGGGGGGAGGTTCCGGAAACACCATATATTTT. It codes for CASSVGGGSGNTIYF.

This clone was counted a few times. This sequence joins TRBV5-6 and TRBJ1-1; D gene unclear. The V gene's germline CDR1 is SGHDT and CDR2 YYEEEE. Trimming took off 0 bases at V and 7 bases at J, with 7 bases between the two ends. The CDR3 sequence is 12 residues long. This CDR3 is CASSLVEDEAFF. CDR3 DNA sequence: TGTGCCAGCAGCTTGGTAGAGGATGAAGCTTTCTTT.

This rearrangement joins TRBV4-3 to TRBJ1-6, with 8 nucleotides matching TRBD1. Germline CDR1 and CDR2: LGHNA and YSLEER. Trimming took 0 bases from V and 9 from J; bases not matched to a gene: 7. The CDR3 runs 16 residues. The CDR3 DNA follows: TGCGCCAGCAGCCAAGAAGCAGGGGGCATAAGTTCACCCCTCCACTTT. This gives the protein CASSQEAGGISSPLHF.

V is TRBV7-8 and J is TRBJ2-3; D gene ambiguous. V gave up 0 bases and J gave up 4 bases, with 5 bases separating them. The CDR3 is 13 amino acids. CDR1 and CDR2 from the germline V gene are SGHVS and FQNEAQ. The DNA for the CDR3 is TGTGCCAGCAGCTTAGCGAGGTCAGATACGCAGTATTTT. Translating it yields CASSLARSDTQYF.

The chain uses TRBV6-5 and TRBJ1-1; 8 positions match TRBD1. The V segment lost 2 bases and the J segment 1 base; nucleotides outside the gene matches: 3. Germline loops: CDR1 MNHEY, CDR2 SVGAGI. There are 15 residues in the CDR3. The CDR3 reads CASSYVGQGNTEAFF. CDR3 DNA sequence: TGTGCCAGCAGTTACGTTGGACAGGGGAACACTGAAGCTTTCTTT.

The rearrangement joins TRBV27 to TRBJ2-7; D is undetermined. This CDR3 has 16 residues. Germline V gene sequence: CDR1 MNHEY, CDR2 SMNVEV (reference sequence). V was clipped by 7 bases and J by 2 bases, with 21 bases between them. The CDR3 DNA follows: TGTGCCAGCACGAGCCTTTCTGGGCAGGTTACCTACGAGCAGTACTTC. Amino acids: CASTSLSGQVTYEQYF.

This clone has more than one count but fewer than ten. V is TRBV19 and J is TRBJ1-1; perhaps TRBD1 as D (6 bases). Germline CDR1 reads LNHDA; CDR2 reads SQIVND (reference sequence). The CDR3 covers 14 residues. Trimming stripped 0 bases from V and 1 base from J, with 6 bases between. CDR3 loop: CASSIEGANTEAFF. The CDR3 region has the DNA TGTGCCAGTAGTATAGAGGGGGCGAACACTGAAGCTTTCTTT.